A single sample gave rise to the 15 T cell receptor beta chains below, sequenced in a study of blood T cells in healthy people across ages. Together with a sample-barcoded 5' primer, a J-beta primer mix was included in a second PCR lasting roughly 6 to 12 cycles. TCRdb processed the 5' RACE reads anew with MiXCR; each CDR3 protein has one entry. The data contain under 1,000,000 distinct CDR3 sequences, around 36% of them singletons. Sequencing was performed on blood. The receptors stem from a man aged 18 to 30 in good health.

CDR3 DNA: TGCGCCAGCAGCCCTAGGACAGGGGGCTGGAACACCGGGGAGCTGTTTTTT. Its protein is CASSPRTGGWNTGELFF. The rearrangement links TRBV5-1 to TRBJ2-2, with 11 positions matching TRBD1. The CDR3 has 17 residues. V lost 4 bases and J lost 1; bases outside the gene matches: 6. CDR1 and CDR2 from the germline V gene are SGHRS and YFSETQ.

The CDR3 DNA is TGCAGTGCTAAGAGGGGGCAGTGGACTGAAGCTTTCTTT. Protein product: CSAKRGQWTEAFF. This chain uses TRBV20-1 with TRBJ1-1, with TRBD1 matching 7 bases. The CDR3 has 13 amino acids. V was pared by 4 bases and J by 5 bases, with 7 bases of the junction left unmatched. Looked up from germline, CDR1 is DFQATT and CDR2 is SNEGSKA (reference sequence).

This clonotype was detected only a few times. The V and J genes are TRBV5-1 and TRBJ1-1; D unclear. Trimming removed 4 bases at V and 0 bases at J, with 13 bases between. Germline CDR1 and CDR2: SGHRS and YFSETQ. The CDR3 extends over 15 amino acids. CDR3 sequence (DNA): TGCGCCAGCAGCCTCGGACCGTCAATGAACACTGAAGCTTTCTTT. It specifies CASSLGPSMNTEAFF.

This clonotype was found a few times. The rearrangement joins TRBV29-1 to TRBJ2-7; 8 nucleotides match TRBD1. J lost 6 bases, V lost 6 bases, and 10 bases had no gene match. The CDR3 sequence is 13 residues long. CDR1 is SQVTM and CDR2 is ANQGSEA in the germline V gene. The CDR3 is CSVHRQGLSEQYF. The CDR3 region has the DNA TGCAGCGTCCACCGACAGGGGTTGAGCGAGCAGTACTTC.

The V and J genes are TRBV9 and TRBJ2-1; 7 nucleotides agree with TRBD2. CDR1 is SGDLS and CDR2 is YYNGEE in the germline V gene. The CDR3 length is 14 residues. After removal of 3 bases from V and 8 bases from J, the junction contained 8 bases not matched to a gene. This CDR3 reads CASSASGVLDEQFF. As DNA, the CDR3 is TGTGCCAGCAGCGCGAGCGGGGTCCTCGATGAGCAGTTCTTC.

The rearrangement uses TRBV30 and TRBJ1-4, with D uncertain. Germline loops: CDR1 GTSNPN, CDR2 SVGIG (reference sequence). This CDR3 has 12 amino acids. The V gene lost 0 bases and the J gene lost 14 bases, with 13 bases spanning the gap. In DNA, the CDR3 is TGTGCCTGGAGTGTAGGGCCAGGCGTGCTGTTTTTT. Its protein product is CAWSVGPGVLFF.

The chain combines TRBV9 with TRBJ2-1; 8 nucleotides match TRBD2. Germline CDR1 and CDR2: SGDLS and YYNGEE. This CDR3 contains 16 residues. Losses at the gene ends were 4 bases for V and 1 base for J; bases not matched to a gene: 7. CDR3 amino acids: CASSLVAGRSYNEQFF. CDR3 coding DNA: TGTGCCAGCAGCCTTGTAGCGGGGCGATCCTACAATGAGCAGTTCTTC.

In this sample, this clonotype turned up a few times. The chain has TRBV6-2 or TRBV6-3 and TRBJ2-5; D call uncertain. There are 15 residues in the CDR3. V gave up 7 bases and J gave up 0 bases, with 15 bases separating them. Looked up from germline, CDR1 is MNHEY and CDR2 is SVGEGT. The CDR3 here is CASKPPMRNQETQYF. The CDR3 DNA is TGTGCCAGCAAGCCACCGATGAGAAACCAAGAGACCCAGTACTTC.

In its sample, this clonotype was seen a few times. The chain carries TRBV20-1 and TRBJ1-1; 9 nucleotides line up with TRBD1. Per the germline V gene, CDR1 is DFQATT and CDR2 is SNEGSKA (reference sequence). CDR3 length equals 19 residues. The V gene end was trimmed by 0 bases and the J gene end by 2 bases; junction bases not matched to a gene: 16. The CDR3 reads CSARDGTGTELAINTEAFF. The CDR3 DNA follows: TGCAGTGCTAGAGATGGGACAGGGACCGAGCTAGCGATAAACACTGAAGCTTTCTTT.

The chain employs TRBV9 and TRBJ2-1, with 8 bases fitting TRBD2. V was pared by 1 base and J by 7 bases, with 7 bases of the junction left unmatched. Germline lookup yields CDR1 SGDLS and CDR2 YYNGEE. The CDR3 loop spans 15 amino acids. The DNA of the CDR3 is TGTGCCAGCAGCGTAACGGGAGGGCAGGGAAATGAGCAGTTCTTC. Its translation: CASSVTGGQGNEQFF.

The chain uses TRBV9 and TRBJ2-7, with 8 nucleotides matching TRBD2. Losses at the gene ends were 2 bases for V and 7 bases for J; bases not matched to a gene: 11. Germline CDR1 reads SGDLS; CDR2 reads YYNGEE. The CDR3 loop spans 15 amino acids. DNA for the CDR3: TGTGCCAGCAGCGTGCAGACTAGCGCGTACAATGAGCAGTACTTC. Protein sequence: CASSVQTSAYNEQYF.

In the case of this clonotype: The junction and the germline gene differ at one end; a read error may be behind it. The rearrangement uses TRBV10-3 and TRBJ1-1; TRBD1 matches 7 bases. The CDR3 has 15 residues. Germline values: CDR1 ENHRY, CDR2 SYGVKD. The CDR3 nucleotides read TGTGCCATTAATAAGGGGGGACAGAAGAACGCTGAAGCTTTCTTT. Protein product: CAINKGGQKNAEAFF.

Concerning this clonotype itself: This may be a read error: a much more frequent sequence differs by one nucleotide. The chain links TRBV4-3 to TRBJ2-3; D is possibly TRBD2 (6 bases). This CDR3 has 12 residues. Germline-derived CDR1 and CDR2 are LGHNA and YSLEER. CDR3 DNA: TGCGCCGGCAGCCAGACGGAGGGGACGCAGTATTTT. Translated: CAGSQTEGTQYF.

This clonotype was found many times. The chain uses TRBV24-1 and TRBJ2-5; 7 nucleotides align to TRBD1. The ends lost 0 bases at V and 3 bases at J; junction bases unmatched: 3. Per germline, CDR1 KGHDR and CDR2 SFDVKD. CDR3 length: 15 amino acids. In DNA form, the CDR3 reads TGTGCCACCAGTGATTTGCCGGGACAGAAAGAGACCCAGTACTTC. Translation gives CATSDLPGQKETQYF.

This clonotype has just a few counts. The CDR3 protein is CSAGASGGNTGELFF. The CDR3 bases are TGCAGTGCTGGGGCTAGCGGGGGAAACACCGGGGAGCTGTTTTTT. The chain carries TRBV20-1 and TRBJ2-2, with TRBD2 matching 10 bases. There are 15 residues in the CDR3. The V gene's germline CDR1 is DFQATT and CDR2 SNEGSKA (reference sequence). Germline trimming cut 5 bases from V and 2 bases from J; bases unmatched to any gene: 5.